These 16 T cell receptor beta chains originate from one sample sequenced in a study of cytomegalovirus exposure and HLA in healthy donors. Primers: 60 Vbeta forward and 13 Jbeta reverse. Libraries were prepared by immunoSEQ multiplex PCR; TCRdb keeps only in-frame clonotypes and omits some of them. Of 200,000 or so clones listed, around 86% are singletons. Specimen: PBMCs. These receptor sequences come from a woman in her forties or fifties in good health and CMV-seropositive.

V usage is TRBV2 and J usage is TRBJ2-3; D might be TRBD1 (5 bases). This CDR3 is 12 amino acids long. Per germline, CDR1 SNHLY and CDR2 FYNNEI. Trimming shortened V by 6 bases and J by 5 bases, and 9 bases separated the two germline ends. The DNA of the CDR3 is TGTGCCAGCAGGGCAGACAGAGATACGCAGTATTTT. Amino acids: CASRADRDTQYF.

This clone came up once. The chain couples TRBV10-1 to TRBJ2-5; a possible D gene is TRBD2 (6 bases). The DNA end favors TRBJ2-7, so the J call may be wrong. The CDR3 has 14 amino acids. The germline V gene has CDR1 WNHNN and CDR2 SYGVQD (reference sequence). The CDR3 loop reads CASLRDLPNYEQYF. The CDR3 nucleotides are TGCGCCAGCTTGCGGGACCTCCCCAACTACGAGCAGTACTTC.

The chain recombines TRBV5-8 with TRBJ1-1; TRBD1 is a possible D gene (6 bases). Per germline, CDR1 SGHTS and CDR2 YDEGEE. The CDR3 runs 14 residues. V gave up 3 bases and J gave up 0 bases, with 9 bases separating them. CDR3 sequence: CASSSQGMNTEAFF. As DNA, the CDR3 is TGTGCCAGCAGCTCACAGGGTATGAACACTGAAGCTTTCTTT.

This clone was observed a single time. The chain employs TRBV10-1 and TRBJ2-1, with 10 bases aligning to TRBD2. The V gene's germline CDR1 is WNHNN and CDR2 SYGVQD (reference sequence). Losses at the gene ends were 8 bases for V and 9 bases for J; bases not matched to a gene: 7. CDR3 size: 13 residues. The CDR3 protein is CASAQVAGGEQFF. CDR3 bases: TGCGCCAGCGCTCAGGTAGCGGGGGGTGAGCAGTTCTTC.

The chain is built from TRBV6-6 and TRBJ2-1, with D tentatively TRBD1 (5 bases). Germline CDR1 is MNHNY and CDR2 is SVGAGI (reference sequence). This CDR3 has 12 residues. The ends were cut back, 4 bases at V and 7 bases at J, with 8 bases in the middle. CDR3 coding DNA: TGTGCCAGCAGTTCTTCAGGGAATGAGCAGTTCTTC. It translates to CASSSSGNEQFF.

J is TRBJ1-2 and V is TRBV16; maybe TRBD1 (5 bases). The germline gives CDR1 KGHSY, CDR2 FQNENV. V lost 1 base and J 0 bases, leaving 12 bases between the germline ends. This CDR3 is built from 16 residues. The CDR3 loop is CASSQFGDFANYGYTF. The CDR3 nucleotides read TGTGCCAGCAGCCAATTCGGGGACTTTGCTAACTATGGCTACACCTTC.

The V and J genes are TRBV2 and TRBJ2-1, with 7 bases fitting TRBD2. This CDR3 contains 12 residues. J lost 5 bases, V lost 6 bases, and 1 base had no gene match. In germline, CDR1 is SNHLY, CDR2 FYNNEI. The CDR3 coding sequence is TGTGCCAGCAGGGGAGGGAACAATGAGCAGTTCTTC. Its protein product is CASRGGNNEQFF. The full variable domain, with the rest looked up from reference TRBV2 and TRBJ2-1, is EPEVTQTPSHQVTQMGQEVILRCVPISNHLYFYWYRQILGQKVEFLVSFYNNEISEKSEIFDDQFSVERPDGSNFTLKIRSTKLEDSAMYFCASRGGNNEQFFGPGTRLTVL.

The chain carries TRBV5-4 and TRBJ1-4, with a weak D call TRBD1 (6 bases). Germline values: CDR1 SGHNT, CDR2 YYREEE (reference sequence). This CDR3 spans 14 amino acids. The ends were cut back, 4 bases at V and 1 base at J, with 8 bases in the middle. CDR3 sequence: CASSKQGTNEKLFF. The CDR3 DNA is TGTGCCAGCAGCAAACAGGGAACTAATGAAAAACTGTTTTTT.

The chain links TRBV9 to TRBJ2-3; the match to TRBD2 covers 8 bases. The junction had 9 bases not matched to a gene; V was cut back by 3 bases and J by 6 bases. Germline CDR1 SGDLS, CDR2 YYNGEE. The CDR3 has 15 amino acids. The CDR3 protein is CASSAAGGGLDTQYF. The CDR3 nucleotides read TGTGCCAGCAGCGCTGCGGGGGGAGGTTTGGATACGCAGTATTTT.

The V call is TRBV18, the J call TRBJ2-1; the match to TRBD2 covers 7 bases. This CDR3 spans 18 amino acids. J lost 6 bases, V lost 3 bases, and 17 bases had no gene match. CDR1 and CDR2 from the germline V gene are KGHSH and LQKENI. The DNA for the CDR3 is TGTGCCAGCTCACCGAGGACGGAGGGCTCCAGCGGGGCCAATGAGCAGTTCTTC. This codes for CASSPRTEGSSGANEQFF. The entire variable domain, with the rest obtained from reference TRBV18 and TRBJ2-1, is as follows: NAGVMQNPRHLVRRRGQEARLRCSPMKGHSHVYWYRQLPEEGLKFMVYLQKENIIDESGMPKERFSAEFPKEGPSILRIQQVVRGDSAAYFCASSPRTEGSSGANEQFFGPGTRLTVL.

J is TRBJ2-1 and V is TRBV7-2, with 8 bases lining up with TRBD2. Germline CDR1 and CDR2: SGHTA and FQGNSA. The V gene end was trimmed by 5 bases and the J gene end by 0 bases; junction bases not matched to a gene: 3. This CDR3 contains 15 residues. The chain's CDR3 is CASSQLAGSYNEQFF. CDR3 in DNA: TGTGCCAGCAGCCAGCTAGCGGGCTCCTACAATGAGCAGTTCTTC.

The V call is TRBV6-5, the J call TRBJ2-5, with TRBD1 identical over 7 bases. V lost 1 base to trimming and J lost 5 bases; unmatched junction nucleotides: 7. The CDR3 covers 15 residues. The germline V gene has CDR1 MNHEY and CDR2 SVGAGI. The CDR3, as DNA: TGTGCCAGCAGTTACTTAAAGGGGGCAGGGGAGACCCAGTACTTC. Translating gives CASSYLKGAGETQYF.

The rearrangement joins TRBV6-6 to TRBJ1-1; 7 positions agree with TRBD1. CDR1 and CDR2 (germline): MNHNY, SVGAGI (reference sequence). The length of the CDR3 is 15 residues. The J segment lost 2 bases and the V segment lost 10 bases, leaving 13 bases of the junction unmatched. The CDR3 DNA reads TGTGCCACTTACAGGGGATCCGCTACCAACACTGAAGCTTTCTTT. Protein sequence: CATYRGSATNTEAFF.

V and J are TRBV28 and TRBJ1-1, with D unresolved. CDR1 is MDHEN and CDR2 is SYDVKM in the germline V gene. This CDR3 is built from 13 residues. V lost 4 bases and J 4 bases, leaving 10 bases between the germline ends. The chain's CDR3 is CASSSRPGTEAFF. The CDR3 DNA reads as TGTGCCAGCAGTTCCAGGCCAGGCACTGAAGCTTTCTTT.

CDR3 in DNA: TGTGCCAGCAGCTCCCTACGGTCCCTGAACACTGAAGCTTTCTTT. This sequence encodes CASSSLRSLNTEAFF. The chain employs TRBV7-2 and TRBJ1-1, with D hard to call. The ends were cut back, 4 bases at V and 0 bases at J, with 12 bases in the middle. Germline V gives CDR1 SGHTA, CDR2 FQGNSA. This CDR3 region has 15 residues.

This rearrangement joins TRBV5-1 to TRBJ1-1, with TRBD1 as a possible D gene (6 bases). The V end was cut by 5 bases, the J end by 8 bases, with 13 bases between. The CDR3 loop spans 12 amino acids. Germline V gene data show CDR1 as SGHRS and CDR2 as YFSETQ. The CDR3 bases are TGCGCCAGCAGTAAAAGCGACAGGGAAGCTTTCTTT. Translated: CASSKSDREAFF.